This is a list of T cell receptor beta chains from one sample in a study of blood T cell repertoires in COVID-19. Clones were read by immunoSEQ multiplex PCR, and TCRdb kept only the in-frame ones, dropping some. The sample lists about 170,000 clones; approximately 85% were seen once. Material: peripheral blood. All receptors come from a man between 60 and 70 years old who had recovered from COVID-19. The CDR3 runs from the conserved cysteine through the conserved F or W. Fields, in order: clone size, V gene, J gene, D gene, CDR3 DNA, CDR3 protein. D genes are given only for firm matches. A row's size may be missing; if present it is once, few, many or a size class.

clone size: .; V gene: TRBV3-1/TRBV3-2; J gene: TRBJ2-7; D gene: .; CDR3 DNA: TGTGCCAGCAGCAACGGGATCCCCTACGAGCAGTACTTC; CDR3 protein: CASSNGIPYEQYF
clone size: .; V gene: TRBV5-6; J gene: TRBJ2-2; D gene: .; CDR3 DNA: TGTGCCAGCAGCTTGAACCCAGGGGTAGCCGGGGAGCTGTTTTTT; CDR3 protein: CASSLNPGVAGELFF
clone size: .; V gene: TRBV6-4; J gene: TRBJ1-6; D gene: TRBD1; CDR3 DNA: TGTGCCAGCAGTGAACGGACAGGGGGCAATAATTCACCCCTCCACTTT; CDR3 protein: CASSERTGGNNSPLHF
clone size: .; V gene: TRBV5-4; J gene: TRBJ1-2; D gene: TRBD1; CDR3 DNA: TGTGCCAGCAGCTGGACAGGAGTCTATGGCTACACCTTC; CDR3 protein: CASSWTGVYGYTF
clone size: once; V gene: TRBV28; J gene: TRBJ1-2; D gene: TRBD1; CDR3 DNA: TGTGCCAGCAGAAGGCGAGGGGCAGGGGGGAACTATGGCTACACCTTC; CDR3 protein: CASRRRGAGGNYGYTF
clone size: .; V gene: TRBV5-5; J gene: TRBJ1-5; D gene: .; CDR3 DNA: TGTGCCAGCAGCTTGACAGGGAATCAGCCCCAGCATTTT; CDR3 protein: CASSLTGNQPQHF
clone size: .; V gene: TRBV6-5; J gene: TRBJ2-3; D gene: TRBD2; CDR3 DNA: TGTGCCAGCAGACTAAGCGGGGAGAGCACAGATACGCAGTATTTT; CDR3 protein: CASRLSGESTDTQYF
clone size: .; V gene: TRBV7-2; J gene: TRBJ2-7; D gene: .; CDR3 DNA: TGTGCCAGCAGCTTGGGGCGGTCGGCCTACGAGCAGTACTTC; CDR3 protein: CASSLGRSAYEQYF
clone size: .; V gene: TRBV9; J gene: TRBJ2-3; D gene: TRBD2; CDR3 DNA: TGTGCCAGCAGCGTAGGCCCGGGGGGGATCCCTACAGATACGCAGTATTTT; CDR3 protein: CASSVGPGGIPTDTQYF
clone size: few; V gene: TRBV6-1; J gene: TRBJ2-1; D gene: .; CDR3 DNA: TGTGCCAGCAGTGAACGGAGGATTTCCTACAATGAGCAGTTCTTC; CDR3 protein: CASSERRISYNEQFF
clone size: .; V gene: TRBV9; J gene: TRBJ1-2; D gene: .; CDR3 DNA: TGTGCCAGCAGCGCGACGACAGTCCCGTCTGGAGGCTACACCTTC; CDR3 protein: CASSATTVPSGGYTF
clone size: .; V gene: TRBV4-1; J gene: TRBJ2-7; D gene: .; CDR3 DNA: TGCGCCAGCAGCCAAGATGATAGTAGCAGGGGATACATCGATAAGCAGTACTTC; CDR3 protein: CASSQDDSSRGYIDKQYF
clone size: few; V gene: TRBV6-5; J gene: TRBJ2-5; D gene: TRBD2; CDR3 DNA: TGTGCCTCCAGGATGTCTAGCGGGGCTCAAGAGACCCAGTACTTC; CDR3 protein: CASRMSSGAQETQYF
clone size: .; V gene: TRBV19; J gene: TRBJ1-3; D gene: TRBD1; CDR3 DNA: TGTGCCAGTACCAATACAGGGGGCTTAGACACCATATATTTT; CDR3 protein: CASTNTGGLDTIYF
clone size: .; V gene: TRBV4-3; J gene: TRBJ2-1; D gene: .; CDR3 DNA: TGCGCCAGCAGCCAAGATTTCAAGGATCGGGGTAGTAATGAGCAGTTCTTC; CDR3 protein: CASSQDFKDRGSNEQFF
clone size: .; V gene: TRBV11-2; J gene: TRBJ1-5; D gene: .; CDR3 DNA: TGTGCCAGCAGCTTACAGGGCGCACATCAGCCCCAGCATTTT; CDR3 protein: CASSLQGAHQPQHF
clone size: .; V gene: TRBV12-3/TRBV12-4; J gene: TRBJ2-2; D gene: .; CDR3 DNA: TGTGCCAGCAGTTTATCAGGGCCCGGGGAGCTGTTTTTT; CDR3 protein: CASSLSGPGELFF
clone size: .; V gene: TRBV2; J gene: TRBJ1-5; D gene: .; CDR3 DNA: TGTGCCAGCAGTGAACATTCAAGCAATCAGCCCCAGCATTTT; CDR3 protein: CASSEHSSNQPQHF
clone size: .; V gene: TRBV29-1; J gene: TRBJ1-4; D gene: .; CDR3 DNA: TGCAGCGCAGTAGAGGGGGGGTGGAATGAAAAACTGTTTTTT; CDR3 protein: CSAVEGGWNEKLFF
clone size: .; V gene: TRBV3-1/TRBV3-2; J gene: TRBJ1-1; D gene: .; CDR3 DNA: TGTGCCAGCAGCCAAGCTGACAGAAAGAACACTGAAGCTTTCTTT; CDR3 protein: CASSQADRKNTEAFF
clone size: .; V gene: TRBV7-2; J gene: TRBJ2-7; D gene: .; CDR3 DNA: TGTGCCAGCAGTCCAGTTGGGGGCAACGAGCAGTACTTC; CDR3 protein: CASSPVGGNEQYF
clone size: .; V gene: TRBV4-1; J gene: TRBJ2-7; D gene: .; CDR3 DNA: TGCGCCAGCAGCCACCCGTCTGATGGGCATTACGAGCAGTACTTC; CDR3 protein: CASSHPSDGHYEQYF
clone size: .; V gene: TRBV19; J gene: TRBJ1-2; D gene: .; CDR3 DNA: TGTGCCAGTAGTAAAGGGGCCGGAGACAGCCTGGGTGGCTACACCTTC; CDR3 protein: CASSKGAGDSLGGYTF
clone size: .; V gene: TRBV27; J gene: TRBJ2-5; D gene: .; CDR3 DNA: TGTGCCAGCAGTCTGAGGCCAGGGATGGGCGGAGAGACCCAGTACTTC; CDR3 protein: CASSLRPGMGGETQYF
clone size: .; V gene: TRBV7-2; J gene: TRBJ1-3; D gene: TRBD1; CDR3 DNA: TGTGCCAGCAGCTTAAAAGGGGGCGTAGACACCATATATTTT; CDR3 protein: CASSLKGGVDTIYF
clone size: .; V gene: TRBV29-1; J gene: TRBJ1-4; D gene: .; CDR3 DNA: TGCAGCGTTGAAGGACTAGATAGGGAAAAACTGTTTTTT; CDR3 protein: CSVEGLDREKLFF
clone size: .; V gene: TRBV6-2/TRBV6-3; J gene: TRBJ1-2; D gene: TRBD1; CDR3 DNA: TGTGCCAGCAGCACGCCAGGACAGGGAGGTGGCTACACCTTC; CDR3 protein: CASSTPGQGGGYTF
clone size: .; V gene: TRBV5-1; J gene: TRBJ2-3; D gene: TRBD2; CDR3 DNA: TGCGCCAGCAGCTTTAGGACTAGCAGGGATCCAGATACGCAGTATTTT; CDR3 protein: CASSFRTSRDPDTQYF
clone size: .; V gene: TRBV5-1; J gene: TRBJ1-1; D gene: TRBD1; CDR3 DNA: TGCGCCAGCAGCGGGGGACAGGGGAACACTGAAGCTTTCTTT; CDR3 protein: CASSGGQGNTEAFF
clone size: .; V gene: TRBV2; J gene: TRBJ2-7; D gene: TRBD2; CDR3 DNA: TGTGCCAGCGAAGAGCGGGGGGTCGGGTACGAGCAGTACTTC; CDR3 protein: CASEERGVGYEQYF
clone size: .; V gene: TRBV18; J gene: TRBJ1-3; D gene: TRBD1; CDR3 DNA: TGTGCCAGCTCACCACCCATGGGACAGAGCTCTGGAAACACCATATATTTT; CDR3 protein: CASSPPMGQSSGNTIYF
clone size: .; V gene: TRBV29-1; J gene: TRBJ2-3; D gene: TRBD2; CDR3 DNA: TGCAGCCTTAGGCGGGGGGGCACAGATACGCAGTATTTT; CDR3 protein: CSLRRGGTDTQYF
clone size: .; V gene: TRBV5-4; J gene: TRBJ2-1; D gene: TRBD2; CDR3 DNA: TGTGCCAGCAGCCCCCCGGGCGCTAGCGGGGGTCTTGGGCAGTTCTTC; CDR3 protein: CASSPPGASGGLGQFF
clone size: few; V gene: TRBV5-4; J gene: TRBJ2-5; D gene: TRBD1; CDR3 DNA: TGTGCCAGCAGCCCCGCCCCCGGGACAGGGGTAGAGACCCAGTACTTC; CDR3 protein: CASSPAPGTGVETQYF
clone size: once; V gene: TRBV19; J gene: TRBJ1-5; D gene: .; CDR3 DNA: TGTGCCAGTAGTCCCAGGGTCAGTGGTAATCAGCCCCAGCATTTT; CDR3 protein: CASSPRVSGNQPQHF
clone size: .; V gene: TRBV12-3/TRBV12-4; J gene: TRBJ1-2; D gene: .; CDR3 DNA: TGTGCCAGCAGTTTGGAGGGATATGGCTACACCTTC; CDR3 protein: CASSLEGYGYTF
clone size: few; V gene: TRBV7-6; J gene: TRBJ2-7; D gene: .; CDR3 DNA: TGTGCCAGCAGCTTAGGTCCAGGGTTCGCCGAGCAGTACTTC; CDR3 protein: CASSLGPGFAEQYF
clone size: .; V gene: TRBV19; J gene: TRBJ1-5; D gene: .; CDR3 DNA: TGTGCCAGTAGTAGTCTAAATCAGCCCCAGCATTTT; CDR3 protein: CASSSLNQPQHF
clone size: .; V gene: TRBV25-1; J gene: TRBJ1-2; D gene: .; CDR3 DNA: TGTGCCAGCAAGGCAAGCGGCTATGGCTACACCTTC; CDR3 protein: CASKASGYGYTF
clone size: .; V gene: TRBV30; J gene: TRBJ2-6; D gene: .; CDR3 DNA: TGTGCCTGGAGTGTCGGGACTGGGGCCAACGTCCTGACTTTC; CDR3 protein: CAWSVGTGANVLTF
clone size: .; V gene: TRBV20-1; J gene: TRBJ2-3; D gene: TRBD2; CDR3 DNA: TGCAGTGCTGCGGGGGGGGATACGCAGTATTTT; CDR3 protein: CSAAGGDTQYF
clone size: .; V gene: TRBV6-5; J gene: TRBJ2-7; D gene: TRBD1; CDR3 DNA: TGTGCCAGCAGGGCCGGGACAGGGGTCGACGAGCAGTACTTC; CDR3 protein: CASRAGTGVDEQYF
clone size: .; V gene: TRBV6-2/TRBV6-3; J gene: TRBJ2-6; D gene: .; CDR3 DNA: TGTGCCAGCAGTTCCCAGGGGATTAGCCTCCCTGGGGCCAACGTCCTGACTTTC; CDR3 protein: CASSSQGISLPGANVLTF
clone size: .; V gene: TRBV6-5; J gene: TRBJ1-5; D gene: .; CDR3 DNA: TGTGCCAGCAGTTACTCAGGGGAATGGCAGCCCCAGCATTTT; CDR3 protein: CASSYSGEWQPQHF
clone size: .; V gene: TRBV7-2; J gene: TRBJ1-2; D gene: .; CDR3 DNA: TGTGCCAGCAGCGAGGGCCGGACCTATGGCTACACCTTC; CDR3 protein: CASSEGRTYGYTF
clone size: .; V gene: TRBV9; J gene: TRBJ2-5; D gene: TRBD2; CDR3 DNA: TGTGCCAGCAGCGTAGCTCGGGGGGGAGAGACCCAGTACTTC; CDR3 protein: CASSVARGGETQYF
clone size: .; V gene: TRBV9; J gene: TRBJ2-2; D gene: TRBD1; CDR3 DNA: TGTGCCAGCAGCGTCAACAGGGGTACGAACACCGGGGAGCTGTTTTTT; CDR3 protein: CASSVNRGTNTGELFF
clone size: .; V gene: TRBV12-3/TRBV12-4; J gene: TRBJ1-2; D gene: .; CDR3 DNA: TGTGCCAGCAGTTTGGGCAGGGACTATGGCTACACCTTC; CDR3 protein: CASSLGRDYGYTF
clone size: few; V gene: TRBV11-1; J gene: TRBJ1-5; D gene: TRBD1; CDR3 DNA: TGTGCCAGCAGCTCTCGGGAGGGGGCAGTTGATCAGCCCCAGCATTTT; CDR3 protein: CASSSREGAVDQPQHF
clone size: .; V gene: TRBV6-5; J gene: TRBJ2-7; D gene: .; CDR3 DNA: TGTGCCAGCAGTTCACCGACACCCGAGCCCTACGAGCAGTACTTC; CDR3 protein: CASSSPTPEPYEQYF
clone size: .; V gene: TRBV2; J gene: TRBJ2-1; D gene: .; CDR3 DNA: TGTGCCAGCGGGCCGGGGGAAAGTTATGAGCAGTTCTTC; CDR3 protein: CASGPGESYEQFF
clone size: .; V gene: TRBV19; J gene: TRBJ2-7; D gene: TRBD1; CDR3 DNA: TGTGCCAGTAGTACAACAGGGGACCCCGTGCCCGAGCAGTACTTC; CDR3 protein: CASSTTGDPVPEQYF
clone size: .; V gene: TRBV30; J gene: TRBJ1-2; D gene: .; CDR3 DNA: TGTGCCTGGAGTCGCGACGGGGGTGGCTACACCTTC; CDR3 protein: CAWSRDGGGYTF
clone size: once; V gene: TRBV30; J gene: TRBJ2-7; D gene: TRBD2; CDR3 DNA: TGTGCCTGGAGTGGCGGGGGTTGGGGAGAGCAGTACTTC; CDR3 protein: CAWSGGGWGEQYF
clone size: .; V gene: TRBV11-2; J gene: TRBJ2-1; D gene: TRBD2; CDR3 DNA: TGTGCCAGCAGTCCAAGCGGGGGGCGGTCTGAGCAGTTCTTC; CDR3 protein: CASSPSGGRSEQFF